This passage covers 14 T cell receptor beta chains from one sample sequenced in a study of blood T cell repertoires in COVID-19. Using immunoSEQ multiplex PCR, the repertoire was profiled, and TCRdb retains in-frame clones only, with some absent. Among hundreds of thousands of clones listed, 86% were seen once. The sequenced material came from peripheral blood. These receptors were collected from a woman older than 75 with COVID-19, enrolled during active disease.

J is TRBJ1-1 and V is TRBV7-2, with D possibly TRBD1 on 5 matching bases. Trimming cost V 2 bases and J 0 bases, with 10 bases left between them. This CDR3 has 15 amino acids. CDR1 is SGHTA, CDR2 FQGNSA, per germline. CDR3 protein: CASSLWGDLNTEAFF. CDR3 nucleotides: TGTGCCAGCAGCTTATGGGGGGATTTGAACACTGAAGCTTTCTTT.

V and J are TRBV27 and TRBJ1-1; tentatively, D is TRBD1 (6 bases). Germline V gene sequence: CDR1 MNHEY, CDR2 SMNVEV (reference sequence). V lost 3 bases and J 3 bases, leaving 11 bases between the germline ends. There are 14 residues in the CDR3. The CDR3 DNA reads TGTGCCAGCAGTTTGGAAGGGACATACACTGAAGCTTTCTTT. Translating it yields CASSLEGTYTEAFF.

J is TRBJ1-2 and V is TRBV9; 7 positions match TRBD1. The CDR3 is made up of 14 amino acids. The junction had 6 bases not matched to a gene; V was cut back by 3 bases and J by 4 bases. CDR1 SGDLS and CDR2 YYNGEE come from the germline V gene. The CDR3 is CASSAQGFGYGYTF. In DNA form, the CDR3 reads TGTGCCAGCAGCGCACAGGGGTTTGGCTATGGCTACACCTTC.

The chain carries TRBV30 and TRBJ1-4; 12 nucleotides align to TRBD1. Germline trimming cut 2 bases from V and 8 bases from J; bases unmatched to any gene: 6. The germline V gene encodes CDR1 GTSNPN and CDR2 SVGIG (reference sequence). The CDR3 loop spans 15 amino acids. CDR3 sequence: CAWSPTGTGGEKLFF. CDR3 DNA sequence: TGTGCCTGGAGTCCTACCGGGACAGGGGGCGAAAAACTGTTTTTT. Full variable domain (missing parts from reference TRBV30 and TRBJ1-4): SQTIHQWPATLVQPVGSPLSLECTVEGTSNPNLYWYRQAAGRGLQLLFYSVGIGQISSEVPQNLSASRPQDRQFILSSKKLLLSDSGFYLCAWSPTGTGGEKLFFGSGTQLSVL.

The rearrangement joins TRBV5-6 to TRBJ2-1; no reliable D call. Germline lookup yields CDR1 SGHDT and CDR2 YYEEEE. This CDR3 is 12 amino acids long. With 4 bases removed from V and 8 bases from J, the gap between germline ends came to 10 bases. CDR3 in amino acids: CASSGRVYEQFF. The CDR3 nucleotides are TGTGCCAGCAGCGGCCGGGTGTATGAGCAGTTCTTC.

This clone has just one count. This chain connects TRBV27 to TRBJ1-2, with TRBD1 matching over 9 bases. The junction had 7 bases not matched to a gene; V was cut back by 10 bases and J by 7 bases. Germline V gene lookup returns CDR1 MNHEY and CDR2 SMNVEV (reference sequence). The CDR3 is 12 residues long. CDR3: CATQGQGGGYTF. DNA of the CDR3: TGTGCCACCCAGGGACAGGGTGGTGGCTACACCTTC.

Here the CDR3 DNA reads TGTGCCAGCAGGGACAACTACAATGAGCAGTTCTTC. Amino acids: CASRDNYNEQFF. This chain connects TRBV12-3 or TRBV12-4 to TRBJ2-1, with D possibly matching TRBD1 (5 bases). The CDR3 runs to 12 residues. V was clipped by 6 bases and J by 3 bases, with 6 bases between them.

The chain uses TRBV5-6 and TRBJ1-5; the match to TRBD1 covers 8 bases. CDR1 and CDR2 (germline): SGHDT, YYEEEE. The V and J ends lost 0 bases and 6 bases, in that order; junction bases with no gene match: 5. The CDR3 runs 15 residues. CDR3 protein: CASSLGGRGRQPQHF. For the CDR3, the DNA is TGTGCCAGCAGCTTGGGGGGCAGGGGGCGTCAGCCCCAGCATTTT.

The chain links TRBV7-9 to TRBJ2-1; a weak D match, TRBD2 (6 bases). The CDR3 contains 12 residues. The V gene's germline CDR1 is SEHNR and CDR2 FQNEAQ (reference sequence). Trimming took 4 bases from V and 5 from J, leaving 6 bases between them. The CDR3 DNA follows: TGTGCCAGCAGCTGGGGGGACAATGAGCAGTTCTTC. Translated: CASSWGDNEQFF.

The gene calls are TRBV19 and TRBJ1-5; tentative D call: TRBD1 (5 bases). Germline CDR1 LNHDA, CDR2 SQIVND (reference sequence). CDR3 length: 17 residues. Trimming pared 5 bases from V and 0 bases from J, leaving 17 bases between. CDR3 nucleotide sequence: TGTGCCAGTAGTTGGAGCGGGACGGTCATTAGCAATCAGCCCCAGCATTTT. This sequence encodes CASSWSGTVISNQPQHF. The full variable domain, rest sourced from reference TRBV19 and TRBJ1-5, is DGGITQSPKYLFRKEGQNVTLSCEQNLNHDAMYWYRQDPGQGLRLIYYSQIVNDFQKGDIAEGYSVSREKKESFPLTVTSAQKNPTAFYLCASSWSGTVISNQPQHFGDGTRLSIL.

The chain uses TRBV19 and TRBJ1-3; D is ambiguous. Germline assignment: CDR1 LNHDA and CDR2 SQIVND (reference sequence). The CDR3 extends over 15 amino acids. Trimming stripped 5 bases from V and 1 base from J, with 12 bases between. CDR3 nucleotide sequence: TGTGCCAGTAGTCCAGGCCGTAAGTCTGGAAACACCATATATTTT. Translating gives CASSPGRKSGNTIYF.

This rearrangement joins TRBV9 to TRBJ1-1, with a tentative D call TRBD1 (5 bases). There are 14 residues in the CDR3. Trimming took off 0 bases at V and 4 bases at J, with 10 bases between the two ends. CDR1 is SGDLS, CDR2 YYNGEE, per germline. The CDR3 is CASSVGGGGTEAFF. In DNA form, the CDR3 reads TGTGCCAGCAGCGTAGGTGGGGGGGGCACTGAAGCTTTCTTT. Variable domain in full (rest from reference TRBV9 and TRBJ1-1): DSGVTQTPKHLITATGQRVTLRCSPRSGDLSVYWYQQSLDQGLQFLIQYYNGEERAKGNILERFSAQQFPDLHSELNLSSLELGDSALYFCASSVGGGGTEAFFGQGTRLTVV.

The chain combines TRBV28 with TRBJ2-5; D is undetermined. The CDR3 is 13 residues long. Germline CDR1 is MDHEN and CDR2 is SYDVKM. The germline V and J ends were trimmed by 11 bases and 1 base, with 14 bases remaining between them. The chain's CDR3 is CASQAPLQETQYF. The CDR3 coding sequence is TGTGCCTCCCAAGCTCCACTCCAAGAGACCCAGTACTTC.

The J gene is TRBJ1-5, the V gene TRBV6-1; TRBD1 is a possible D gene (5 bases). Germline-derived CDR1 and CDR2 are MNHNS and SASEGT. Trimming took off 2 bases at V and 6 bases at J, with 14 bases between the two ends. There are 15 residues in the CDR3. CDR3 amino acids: CASSELGAGSQPQHF. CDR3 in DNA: TGTGCCAGCAGTGAATTAGGGGCAGGGTCTCAGCCCCAGCATTTT.